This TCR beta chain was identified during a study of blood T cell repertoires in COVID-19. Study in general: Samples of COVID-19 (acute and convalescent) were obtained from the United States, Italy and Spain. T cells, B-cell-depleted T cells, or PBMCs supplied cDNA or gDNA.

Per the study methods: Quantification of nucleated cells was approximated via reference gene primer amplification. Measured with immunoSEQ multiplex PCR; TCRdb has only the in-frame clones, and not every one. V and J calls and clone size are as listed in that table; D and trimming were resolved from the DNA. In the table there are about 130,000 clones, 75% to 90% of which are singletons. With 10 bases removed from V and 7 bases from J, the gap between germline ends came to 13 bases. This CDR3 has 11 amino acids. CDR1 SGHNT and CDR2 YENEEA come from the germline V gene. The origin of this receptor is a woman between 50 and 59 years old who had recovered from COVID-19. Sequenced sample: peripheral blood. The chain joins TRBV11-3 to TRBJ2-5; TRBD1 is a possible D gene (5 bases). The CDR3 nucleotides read TGTGCCAACACGGCCAGGGTGACCCAGTACTTC. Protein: CANTARVTQYF. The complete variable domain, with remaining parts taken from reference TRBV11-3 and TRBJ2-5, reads EAGVVQSPRYKIIEKKQPVAFWCNPISGHNTLYWYLQNLGQGPELLIRYENEEAVDDSQLPKDRFSAERLKGVDSTLKIQPAELGDSAVYLCANTARVTQYFGPGTRLLVL.